This T cell receptor (beta chain) was sequenced in a study of cytomegalovirus exposure and HLA in healthy donors. The V and J ends lost 4 bases and 4 bases, in that order; junction bases with no gene match: 15. The CDR3 totals 17 residues. Germline V gives CDR1 SQVTM, CDR2 ANQGSEA. The PCR employed 60 Vbeta primers together with 13 Jbeta primers. The repertoire was sequenced with immunoSEQ multiplex PCR; TCRdb's copy has only in-frame clones and lacks some. The sample has about 130,000 clones, about 8.5% seen once. Study-level points and caveats: The authors listed 150 or so TCR beta chains as cytomegalovirus-associated.

With regard to this clone: The target antigen is unknown.

What was sequenced was PBMCs. V usage is TRBV29-1 and J usage is TRBJ1-2, with 10 bases fitting TRBD1. The sequence derives from a man between 40 and 49 years old in good health and CMV-seronegative. The CDR3 protein is CSVAMGQGTLFSYGYTF. The CDR3 DNA follows: TGCAGCGTTGCTATGGGACAGGGGACTCTGTTTTCCTATGGCTACACCTTC.